This T cell receptor beta chain was identified in a study of CD8 T cells in ankylosing spondylitis. Construction of TCR beta libraries was performed using quantitative 5'-RACE with molecular barcodes. TCRdb analysed the 5' RACE reads with MiXCR anew, one entry per CDR3 protein. The data hold more than 150,000 distinct CDR3 sequences, with approximately 10% observed a single time. Germline assignment: CDR1 ENHRY and CDR2 SYGVKD. The CDR3 extends over 16 amino acids. J was trimmed by 3 bases and V by 2 bases; bases with no gene match: 4. This TCR was recovered from a male donor with ankylosing spondylitis or in good health (not recorded which). The chain recombines TRBV10-3 with TRBJ2-3; 11 bases are a match to TRBD2. What was sequenced was blood, either unsorted or a sorted T cell fraction (not recorded which). In DNA, the CDR3 is TGTGCCATCAGTGAGACTAGCGGGAGTCGGACAGATACGCAGTATTTT. It translates to CAISETSGSRTDTQYF.